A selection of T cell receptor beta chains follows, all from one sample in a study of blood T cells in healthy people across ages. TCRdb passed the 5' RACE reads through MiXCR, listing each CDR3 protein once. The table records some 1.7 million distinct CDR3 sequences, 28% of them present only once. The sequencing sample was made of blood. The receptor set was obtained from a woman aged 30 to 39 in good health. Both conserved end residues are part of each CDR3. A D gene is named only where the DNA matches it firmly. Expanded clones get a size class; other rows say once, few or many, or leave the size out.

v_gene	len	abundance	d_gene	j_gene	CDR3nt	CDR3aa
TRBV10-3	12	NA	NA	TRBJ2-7	TGTGCCATCAGTGAGTCCCCCTACGAGCAGTACTTC	CAISESPYEQYF
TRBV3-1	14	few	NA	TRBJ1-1	TGTGCCAGCAGCCACCGGGACTTGAACACTGAAGCTTTCTTT	CASSHRDLNTEAFF
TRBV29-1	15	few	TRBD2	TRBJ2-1	TGCAGCGTGACTTATAGCGGGAAAGAGGGCAATGAGCAGTTCTTC	CSVTYSGKEGNEQFF
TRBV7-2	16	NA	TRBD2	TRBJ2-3	TGTGCCAGCAGCACTACGGGACTAGCGGGCACAGATACGCAGTATTTT	CASSTTGLAGTDTQYF
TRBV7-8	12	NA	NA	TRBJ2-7	TGTGCCAGCAGCGCACCGGGGGAAGAGCAGTACTTC	CASSAPGEEQYF
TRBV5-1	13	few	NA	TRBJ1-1	TGCGCCAGCAGCTTGGGACAGATCGCTGAAGCTTTCTTT	CASSLGQIAEAFF
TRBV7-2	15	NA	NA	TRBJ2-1	TGTGCCAGCAGCTTTTCGGCCCCTTCCTACAATGAGCAGTTCTTC	CASSFSAPSYNEQFF
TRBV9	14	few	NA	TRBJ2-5	TGTGCCGGCAGCCGGGCTATGGCAGAAGAGACCCAGTACTTC	CAGSRAMAEETQYF
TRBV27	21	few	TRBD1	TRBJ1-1	TGTGCCAGCAGTTTATCGATAATGAGAGGTGGGTACAGGGGGGCGAACACTGAAGCTTTCTTT	CASSLSIMRGGYRGANTEAFF
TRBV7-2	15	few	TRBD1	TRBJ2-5	TGTGCCAGCAGCCAGACAGGGCGAGGGGAAGAGACCCAGTACTTC	CASSQTGRGEETQYF
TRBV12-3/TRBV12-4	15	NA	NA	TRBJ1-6	TGTGCCAGCAGTCCACGGGGACGGAATAATTCACCCCTCCACTTT	CASSPRGRNNSPLHF
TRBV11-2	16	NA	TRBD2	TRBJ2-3	TGTGCCAGCAGCTTAGCCGGGACTAGTGTATGGAATACGCAGTATTTT	CASSLAGTSVWNTQYF
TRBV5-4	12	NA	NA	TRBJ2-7	TGTGCCAGCACCCCTCCCGGCGGCGAGCAGTACTTC	CASTPPGGEQYF
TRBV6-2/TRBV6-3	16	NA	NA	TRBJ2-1	TGTGCCAGCAGTTACCGTTCCCCGAGCTCCTACAATGAGCAGTTCTTC	CASSYRSPSSYNEQFF
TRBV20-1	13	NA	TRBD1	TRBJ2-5	TGCAGTGCTAGGATCGGGACAGGGGGAGCGCAGTACTTC	CSARIGTGGAQYF
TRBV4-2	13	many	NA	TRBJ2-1	TGTGCCAGCAGCCAAGATAAGCCAGATCGTCCGTTCTTC	CASSQDKPDRPFF
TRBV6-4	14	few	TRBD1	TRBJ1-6	TGTGCCAGCAGAGGGACAGCAGATAATTCACCCCTCCACTTT	CASRGTADNSPLHF
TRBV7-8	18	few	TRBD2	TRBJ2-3	TGTGCCAGCAGCTCGGGACTAGCGGGAGGAGCTAGCACAGATACGCAGTATTTT	CASSSGLAGGASTDTQYF
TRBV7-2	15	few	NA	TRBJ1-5	TGTGCCAGCAGCTTGGGGGGGAGTGTGAATCAGCCCCAGCATTTT	CASSLGGSVNQPQHF
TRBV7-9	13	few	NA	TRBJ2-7	TGTGCCAGCAGCTCAACGGGGAACTACGAGCAGTACTTC	CASSSTGNYEQYF
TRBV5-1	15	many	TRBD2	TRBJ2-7	TGCGCCAGCAGCGTGGGGACTAGCGGGAGTTACGAGCAGTACTTC	CASSVGTSGSYEQYF
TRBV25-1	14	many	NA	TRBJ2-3	TGTGCCAGCAGTGAATATCCTGGGGAGGATACGCAGTATTTT	CASSEYPGEDTQYF
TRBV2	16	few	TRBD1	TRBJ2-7	TGTGCCAGCAGTGCTTTATCCGGGACAGCACCCTACGAGCAGTACTTC	CASSALSGTAPYEQYF